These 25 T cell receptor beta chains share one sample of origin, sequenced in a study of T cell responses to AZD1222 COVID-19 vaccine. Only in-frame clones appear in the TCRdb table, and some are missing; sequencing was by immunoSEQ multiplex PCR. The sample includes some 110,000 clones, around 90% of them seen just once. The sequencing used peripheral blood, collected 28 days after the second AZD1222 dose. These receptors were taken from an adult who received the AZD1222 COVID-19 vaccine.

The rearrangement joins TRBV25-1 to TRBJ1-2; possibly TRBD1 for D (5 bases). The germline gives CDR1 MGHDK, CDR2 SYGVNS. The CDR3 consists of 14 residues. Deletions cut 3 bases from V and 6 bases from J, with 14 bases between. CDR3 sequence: CASSDLTESNGYTF. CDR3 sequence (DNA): TGTGCCAGCAGTGACTTGACAGAAAGCAATGGCTACACCTTC.

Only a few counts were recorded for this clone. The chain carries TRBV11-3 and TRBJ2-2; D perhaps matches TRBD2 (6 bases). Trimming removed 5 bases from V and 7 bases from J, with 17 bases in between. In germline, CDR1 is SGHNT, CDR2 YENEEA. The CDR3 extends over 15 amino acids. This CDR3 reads CASSANSGVGGELFF. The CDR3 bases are TGTGCCAGCAGCGCCAACTCGGGGGTGGGCGGGGAGCTGTTTTTT.

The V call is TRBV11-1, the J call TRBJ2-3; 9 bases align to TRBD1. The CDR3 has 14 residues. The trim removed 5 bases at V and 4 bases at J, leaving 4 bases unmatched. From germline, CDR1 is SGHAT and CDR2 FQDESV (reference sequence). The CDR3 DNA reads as TGTGCCAGCAGCACGGGACAGGGATCAGATACGCAGTATTTT. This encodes CASSTGQGSDTQYF.

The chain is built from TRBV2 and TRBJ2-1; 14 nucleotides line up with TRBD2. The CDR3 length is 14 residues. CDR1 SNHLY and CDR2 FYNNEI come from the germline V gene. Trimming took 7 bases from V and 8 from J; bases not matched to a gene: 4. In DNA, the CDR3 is TGTGCCAGCATCGTGACTAGCGGGGGGGATGAGCAGTTCTTC. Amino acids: CASIVTSGGDEQFF.

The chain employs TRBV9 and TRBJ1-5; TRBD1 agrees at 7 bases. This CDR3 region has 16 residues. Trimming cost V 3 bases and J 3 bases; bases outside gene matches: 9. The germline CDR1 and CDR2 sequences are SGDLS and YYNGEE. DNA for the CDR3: TGTGCCAGCAGCGCGTGGGACAAGGGGGCCAATCAGCCCCAGCATTTT. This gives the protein CASSAWDKGANQPQHF.

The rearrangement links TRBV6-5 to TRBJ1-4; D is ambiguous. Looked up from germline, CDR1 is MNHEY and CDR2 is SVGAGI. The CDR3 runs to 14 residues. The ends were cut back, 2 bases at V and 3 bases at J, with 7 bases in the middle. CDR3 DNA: TGTGCCAGCAGTTACGGGCAGGCTAATGAAAAACTGTTTTTT. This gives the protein CASSYGQANEKLFF.

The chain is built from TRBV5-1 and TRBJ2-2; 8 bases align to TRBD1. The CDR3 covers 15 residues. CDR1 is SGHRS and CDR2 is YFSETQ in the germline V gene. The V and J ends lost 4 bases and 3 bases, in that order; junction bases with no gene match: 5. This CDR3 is CASSPQTGDTGELFF. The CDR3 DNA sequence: TGCGCCAGCAGCCCCCAGACAGGGGACACCGGGGAGCTGTTTTTT.

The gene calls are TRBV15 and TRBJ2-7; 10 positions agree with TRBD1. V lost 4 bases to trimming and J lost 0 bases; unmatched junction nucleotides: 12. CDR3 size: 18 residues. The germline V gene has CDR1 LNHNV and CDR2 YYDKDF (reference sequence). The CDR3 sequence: CATSNRDRGYGSSYEQYF. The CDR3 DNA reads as TGTGCCACCAGCAACCGGGACAGGGGTTATGGGAGCTCCTACGAGCAGTACTTC. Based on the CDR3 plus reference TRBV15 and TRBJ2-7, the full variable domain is DAMVIQNPRYQVTQFGKPVTLSCSQTLNHNVMYWYQQKSSQAPKLLFHYYDKDFNNEADTPDNFQSRRPNTSFCFLDIRSPGLGDTAMYLCATSNRDRGYGSSYEQYFGPGTRLTVT.

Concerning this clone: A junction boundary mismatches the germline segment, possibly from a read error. CDR3 loop: CASSFAENTEAFF. The CDR3 bases are TGCGCCAGCAGTTTTGCAGAGAACACTGAAGCTTTCTTT. V and J are TRBV12-3 or TRBV12-4 and TRBJ1-1; unclear D gene. This CDR3 spans 13 amino acids.

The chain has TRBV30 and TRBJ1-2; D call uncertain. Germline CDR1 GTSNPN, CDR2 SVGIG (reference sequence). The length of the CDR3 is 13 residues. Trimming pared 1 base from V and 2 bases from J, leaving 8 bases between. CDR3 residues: CAWSGAKNYGYTF. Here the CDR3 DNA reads TGTGCCTGGAGTGGCGCGAAGAACTATGGCTACACCTTC.

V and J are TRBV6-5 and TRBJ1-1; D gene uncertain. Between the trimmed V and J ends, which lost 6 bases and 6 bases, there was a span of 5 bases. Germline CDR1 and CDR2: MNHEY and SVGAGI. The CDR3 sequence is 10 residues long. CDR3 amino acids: CASRLSEAFF. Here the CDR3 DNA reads TGTGCCAGCAGGCTTTCTGAAGCTTTCTTT.

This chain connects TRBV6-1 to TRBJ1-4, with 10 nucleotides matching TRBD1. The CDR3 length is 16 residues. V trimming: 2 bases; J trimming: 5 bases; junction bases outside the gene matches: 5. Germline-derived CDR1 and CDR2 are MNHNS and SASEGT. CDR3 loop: CASSEWGQGKNEKLFF. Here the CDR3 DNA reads TGTGCCAGCAGTGAATGGGGACAGGGGAAAAATGAAAAACTGTTTTTT.

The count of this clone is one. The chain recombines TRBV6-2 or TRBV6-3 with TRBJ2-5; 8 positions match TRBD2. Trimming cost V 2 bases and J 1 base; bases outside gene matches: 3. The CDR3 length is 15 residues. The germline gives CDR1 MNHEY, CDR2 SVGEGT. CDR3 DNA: TGTGCCAGCAGTTACGGAGCGGGGGTCCAAGAGACCCAGTACTTC. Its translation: CASSYGAGVQETQYF.

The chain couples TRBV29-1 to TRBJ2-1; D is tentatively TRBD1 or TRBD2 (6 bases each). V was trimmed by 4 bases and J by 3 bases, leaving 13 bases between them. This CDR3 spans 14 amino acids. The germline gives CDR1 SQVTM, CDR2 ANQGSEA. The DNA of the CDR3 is TGCAGCGTTGTCGGGGGCAGGAACTACAATGAGCAGTTCTTC. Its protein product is CSVVGGRNYNEQFF.

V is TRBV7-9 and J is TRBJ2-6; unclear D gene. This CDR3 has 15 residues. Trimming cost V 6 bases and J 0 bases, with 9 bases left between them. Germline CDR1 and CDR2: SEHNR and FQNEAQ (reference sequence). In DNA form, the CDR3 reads TGTGCCAGCAGGCCGGTTGCCTCTGGGGCCAACGTCCTGACTTTC. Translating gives CASRPVASGANVLTF.

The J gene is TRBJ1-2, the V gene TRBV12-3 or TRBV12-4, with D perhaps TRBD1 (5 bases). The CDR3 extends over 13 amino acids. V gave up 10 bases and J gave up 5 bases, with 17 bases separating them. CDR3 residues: CATPVGGEYGYTF. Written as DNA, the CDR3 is TGTGCCACCCCCGTCGGGGGGGAGTATGGCTACACCTTC.

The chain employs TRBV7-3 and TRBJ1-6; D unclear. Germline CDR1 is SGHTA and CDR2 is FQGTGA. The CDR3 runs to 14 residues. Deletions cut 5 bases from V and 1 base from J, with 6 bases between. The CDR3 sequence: CASSVGSYNSPLHF. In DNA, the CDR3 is TGTGCCAGCAGCGTAGGGTCCTATAATTCACCCCTCCACTTT.

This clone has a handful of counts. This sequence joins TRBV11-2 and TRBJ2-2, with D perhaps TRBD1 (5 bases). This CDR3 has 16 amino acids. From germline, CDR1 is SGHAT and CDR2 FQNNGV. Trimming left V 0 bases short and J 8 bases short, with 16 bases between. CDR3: CASSLDHRTRAGELFF. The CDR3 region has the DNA TGTGCCAGCAGCTTAGATCACAGGACACGAGCAGGGGAGCTGTTTTTT.

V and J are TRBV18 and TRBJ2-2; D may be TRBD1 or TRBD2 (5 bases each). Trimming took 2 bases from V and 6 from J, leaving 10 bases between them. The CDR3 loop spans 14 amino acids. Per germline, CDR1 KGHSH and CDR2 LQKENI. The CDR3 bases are TGTGCCAGCTCACCAGCTGGGGGACCCGGGGAGCTGTTTTTT. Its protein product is CASSPAGGPGELFF.

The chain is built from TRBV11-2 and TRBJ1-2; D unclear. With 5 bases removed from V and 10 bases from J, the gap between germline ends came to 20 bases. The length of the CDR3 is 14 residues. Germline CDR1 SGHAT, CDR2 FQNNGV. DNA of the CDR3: TGTGCCAGCAGCGAAGCGGCCCAGACACCCTTCTACACCTTC. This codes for CASSEAAQTPFYTF.

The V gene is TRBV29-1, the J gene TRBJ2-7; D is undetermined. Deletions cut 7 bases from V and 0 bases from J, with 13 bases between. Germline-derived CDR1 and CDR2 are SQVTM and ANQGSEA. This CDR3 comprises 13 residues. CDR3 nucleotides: TGCAGCGCTCTGACAATGCCCTCCTACGAGCAGTACTTC. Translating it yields CSALTMPSYEQYF.

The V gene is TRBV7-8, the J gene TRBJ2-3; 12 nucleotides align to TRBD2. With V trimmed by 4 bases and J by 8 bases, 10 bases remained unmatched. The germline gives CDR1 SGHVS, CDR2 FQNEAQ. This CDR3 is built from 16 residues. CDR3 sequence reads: CASSYPTSGGRGTQYF. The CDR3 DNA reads TGTGCCAGCAGCTATCCGACTAGCGGGGGCCGGGGTACGCAGTATTTT.

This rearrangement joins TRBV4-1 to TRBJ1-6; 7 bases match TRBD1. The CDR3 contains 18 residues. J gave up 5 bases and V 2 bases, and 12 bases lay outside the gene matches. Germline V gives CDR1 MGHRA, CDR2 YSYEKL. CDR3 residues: CASSQHFWDRSHNSPLHF. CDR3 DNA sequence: TGCGCCAGCAGCCAACACTTCTGGGACAGAAGCCATAATTCACCCCTCCACTTT.

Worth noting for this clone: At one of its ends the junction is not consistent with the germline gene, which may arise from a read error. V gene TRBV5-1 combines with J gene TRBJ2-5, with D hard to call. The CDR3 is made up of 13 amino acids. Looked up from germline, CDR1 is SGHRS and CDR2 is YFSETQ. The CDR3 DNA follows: TGCACCAGCAGCTTGGGATTTCAAGAGACCCAGTACTTC. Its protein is CTSSLGFQETQYF. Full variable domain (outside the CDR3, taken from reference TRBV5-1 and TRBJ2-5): KAGVTQTPRYLIKTRGQQVTLSCSPISGHRSVSWYQQTPGQGLQFLFEYFSETQRNKGNFPGRFSGRQFSNSRSEMNVSTLELGDSALYLCTSSLGFQETQYFGPGTRLLVL.

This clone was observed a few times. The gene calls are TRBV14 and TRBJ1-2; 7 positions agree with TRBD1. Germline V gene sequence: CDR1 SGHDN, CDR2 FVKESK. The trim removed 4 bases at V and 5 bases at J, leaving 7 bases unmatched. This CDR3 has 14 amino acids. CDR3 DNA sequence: TGTGCCAGCAGCCCGGACAGGACCCCTTATGGCTACACCTTC. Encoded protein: CASSPDRTPYGYTF.